Listed below are T cell receptor beta chains from one sample, sequenced in a study of T cell changes during pregnancy in multiple sclerosis. Sequencing was performed with immunoSEQ multiplex PCR; in TCRdb, only in-frame clones are kept and a portion is missing. The repertoire includes approximately 40,000 clones, about 88% of them detected once, and 1.2% sits in the top ten. The sequenced sample was CD4+ T cells from peripheral blood mononuclear cells, obtained in the second trimester of pregnancy. The receptors here all came from a female donor with multiple sclerosis, enrolled in a pregnancy study. Both conserved end residues are part of each CDR3. D genes are given only for firm matches.

v_call	j_call	d_call	cdr3_aa
TRBV19	TRBJ1-5	.	CASKKDPGSLGNQPQHF
TRBV19	TRBJ2-7	TRBD1	CASSSPPGTARSYEQYF
TRBV7-9	TRBJ1-1	.	CASSLDLTEAFF
TRBV5-1	TRBJ2-5	.	CASSWTGGGETQYF
TRBV28	TRBJ1-1	TRBD1	CASSFSRGLVNTEAFF
TRBV30	TRBJ2-5	.	CAWSAGVQYF
TRBV6-1	TRBJ2-7	.	CASSGNRYEQYF
TRBV2	TRBJ1-3	TRBD1	CASSYATGGNTIYF
TRBV6-1	TRBJ2-1	TRBD2	CASRPGLEGHEFF
TRBV5-6	TRBJ2-3	.	CASSFTDVKTRQYF
TRBV7-9	TRBJ2-1	.	CASSLDYYNEQFF
TRBV5-1	TRBJ2-3	TRBD2	CASSLRQAGALHTQYF
TRBV19	TRBJ1-5	.	CASSIVPGTQHF
TRBV18	TRBJ1-1	.	CASSPLGLSTTEAFF
TRBV6-1	TRBJ1-5	.	CASSETWAGMGQPQHF
TRBV25-1	TRBJ1-1	.	CASRETGARHTEAFF
TRBV29-1	TRBJ2-1	TRBD2	CSVERRLAGDEQFF
TRBV19	TRBJ2-1	TRBD1	CASSIDWGQRSYNEQFF
TRBV28	TRBJ2-3	.	CASSSGDTDTQYF
TRBV7-8	TRBJ2-1	.	CASRDYSTSEQFF
TRBV15	TRBJ2-5	.	CATSRDRSQETQYF
TRBV6-6	TRBJ1-5	.	CASSTGISNQPQHF
TRBV11-2	TRBJ2-1	TRBD2	CASSLVSSGRGNEQFF
TRBV25-1	TRBJ2-3	.	CASSGLANGEADTQYF
TRBV4-1	TRBJ2-1	TRBD2	CASSQTGTRRNEQFF
TRBV6-5	TRBJ1-5	.	CASSQQGRNQPQHF
TRBV11-2	TRBJ1-5	.	CASSLDSVQGGRIGDQPQHF
TRBV7-9	TRBJ1-2	TRBD1	CASSPPGTVLGMGYTF
TRBV7-9	TRBJ2-7	TRBD1	CASSLARQGLNSYEQYF
TRBV7-8	TRBJ2-7	.	CASSWGRQGKEQYF
TRBV11-2	TRBJ2-5	TRBD1	CASSQDRVRETQYF
TRBV18	TRBJ1-3	.	CASSPRLVSGNTIYF
TRBV27	TRBJ2-3	TRBD2	CASSSLPLASGSADTQYF
TRBV5-1	TRBJ2-3	TRBD2	CASSGTSSTDTQYF
TRBV7-6	TRBJ2-7	TRBD2	CASSSQRTSGYYEQYF
TRBV30	TRBJ1-2	.	CAWSTRIYGYTF
TRBV28	TRBJ1-6	.	CASRRTPNQANSPLHF
TRBV15	TRBJ2-1	TRBD2	CATSIASGRRYNEQFF
TRBV7-9	TRBJ1-1	TRBD1	CASSLVGGSNTEAFF
TRBV29-1	TRBJ1-1	.	CSVDRTNTEAFF
TRBV29-1	TRBJ1-4	.	CSVSEGANEKLFF
TRBV5-1	TRBJ2-4	TRBD1	CASSLLRDRGTLIAKNIQYF
TRBV4-1	TRBJ2-1	.	CASSQGPVRVAGSYNEQFF
TRBV25-1	TRBJ1-4	TRBD1	CASSERGQGLGKLFF
TRBV11-3	TRBJ2-7	.	CASSLDSGGYEQYF
TRBV11-3	TRBJ1-5	.	CASSLEARGTCDSNQPQHF
TRBV21-1	TRBJ2-7	.	CASSGGTSGLRESYEQYF
TRBV5-6	TRBJ2-1	.	CASSLGAWEQFF
TRBV6-5	TRBJ1-6	TRBD1	CASSSGGWGSPLHF
TRBV30	TRBJ2-2	TRBD2	CAWGLALNTGELFF
TRBV19	TRBJ2-5	TRBD2	CASSPAGGGETQYF
TRBV9	TRBJ1-5	TRBD1	CASSTTGDQPQHF
TRBV9	TRBJ2-5	TRBD1	CASSPRTGVETQYF
TRBV5-1	TRBJ1-3	.	CASSSHVGNTIYF
TRBV9	TRBJ2-3	TRBD1	CASSPGQGRNTDTQYF
TRBV5-1	TRBJ2-1	TRBD2	CASSLGVAGGLEQFF
TRBV6-1	TRBJ2-5	TRBD2	CASSEASGRWQTQYF
TRBV11-3	TRBJ2-1	TRBD2	CASSLDQGTSGEQFF
TRBV10-3	TRBJ2-1	TRBD2	CASTGGLAGGTGEQFF